This is a list of T cell receptor beta chains from one sample in a study of CDR3 diversity in severe acne. Each CDR3 protein is one row after TCRdb ran MiXCR on the PCR reads. This sample has 100,000 or so distinct CDR3 sequences, with roughly half found just once. Sample: blood. These receptors were collected from a male donor with acne. Both conserved end residues are part of each CDR3. Fields, in order: CDR3 protein, CDR3 DNA, J gene, V gene, D gene, clone size. A D gene is named only where the DNA matches it firmly. Size is omitted from some rows. Given values are once, few, many or a class for expanded clones.

CAIRDTGYGYTF TGTGCCATCAGGGATACAGGTTATGGCTACACCTTC TRBJ1-2 TRBV10-3 . .
CASSAAGRGTYEQYF TGTGCCAGCAGCGCCGCAGGGAGGGGTACCTACGAGCAGTACTTC TRBJ2-7 TRBV5-6 TRBD2 .
CAWATGAISGNTIYF TGTGCCTGGGCGACAGGGGCCATCTCTGGAAACACCATATATTTT TRBJ1-3 TRBV30 TRBD1 .
CASSLLAGEVKTQYF TGTGCCAGCAGTTTGCTAGCGGGAGAGGTAAAGACCCAGTACTTC TRBJ2-5 TRBV6-2/TRBV6-3 TRBD2 few
CASSVVVGSEQYF TGTGCCAGCAGCGTAGTAGTAGGCTCCGAGCAGTACTTC TRBJ2-7 TRBV9 . .
CSVYAGTGGYGYTF TGCAGCGTTTATGCCGGGACAGGGGGGTATGGCTACACCTTC TRBJ1-2 TRBV29-1 TRBD1 .
CASMRPRREKLFF TGTGCCAGCATGAGACCGCGTCGTGAAAAACTGTTTTTT TRBJ1-4 TRBV28 . few
CASSLGLTGEQYF TGTGCCAGCAGTTTGGGGCTCACCGGGGAGCAGTACTTC TRBJ2-7 TRBV7-2 . .
CASSPDEGADTQYF TGTGCCAGCAGCCCCGACGAGGGGGCCGATACGCAGTATTTT TRBJ2-3 TRBV11-2 TRBD1 once
CATSELPGQDNQETQYF TGTGCCACCAGCGAACTTCCGGGACAGGATAACCAAGAGACCCAGTACTTC TRBJ2-5 TRBV15 TRBD1 .
CSAGAGTSGGELFF TGCAGTGCTGGGGCCGGGACTAGTGGCGGGGAGCTGTTTTTT TRBJ2-2 TRBV20-1 TRBD2 few
CASSPLDRVLNEQYF TGTGCCAGCAGTCCTCTGGACAGGGTTCTCAACGAGCAGTACTTC TRBJ2-7 TRBV27 TRBD1 .
CASSLRPNGLRALNNEQFF TGTGCCAGCAGCTTAAGGCCTAACGGTCTGAGGGCACTTAACAATGAGCAGTTCTTC TRBJ2-1 TRBV7-3 . many
CSARDNPVSPSYGYTF TGCAGTGCTAGAGATAACCCCGTTTCCCCAAGCTATGGCTACACCTTC TRBJ1-2 TRBV20-1 . .
CASSLGVGDYGYTF TGCGCCAGCAGCTTGGGCGTCGGGGACTATGGCTACACCTTC TRBJ1-2 TRBV5-1 . once
CASSQALGLAGQETQYF TGCGCCAGCAGCCAAGCCCTCGGACTAGCGGGACAAGAGACCCAGTACTTC TRBJ2-5 TRBV4-3 TRBD2 .
CAEGRRVGVSYEQYF TGCGCCGAAGGGAGGAGAGTCGGAGTTTCCTACGAGCAGTACTTC TRBJ2-7 TRBV10-1 . .
CASAPGVAPDTQYF TGTGCCAGCGCCCCCGGGGTGGCCCCAGATACGCAGTATTTT TRBJ2-3 TRBV25-1 . .
CASTPREDYEQYF TGTGCCAGCACCCCCCGGGAGGACTACGAGCAGTACTTC TRBJ2-7 TRBV12-3/TRBV12-4 TRBD2 many
CASSQDNHLRNEQFF TGTGCCAGCAGCCAGGACAATCACCTGAGGAATGAGCAGTTCTTC TRBJ2-1 TRBV6-6 . many
CASSAELAGVDEQYF TGTGCCAGCAGTGCTGAACTAGCGGGAGTCGACGAGCAGTACTTC TRBJ2-7 TRBV2 TRBD2 few
CASLQGLTEAFF TGTGCCAGTCTACAGGGGTTGACTGAAGCTTTCTTT TRBJ1-1 TRBV19 TRBD1 many
CASSGGRYTGELFF TGTGCCAGCAGTGGCGGGAGGTACACCGGGGAGCTGTTTTTT TRBJ2-2 TRBV12-3/TRBV12-4 TRBD2 few
CASSPGTGLYEQYF TGTGCCAGCAGCCCCGGGACAGGGTTATACGAGCAGTACTTC TRBJ2-7 TRBV11-3 TRBD1 many
CASSTGGGSYNEQYF TGTGCCAGTAGTACAGGGGGCGGCTCCTACAACGAGCAGTACTTC TRBJ2-7 TRBV19 TRBD1 once
CASSLGTGANQPQHF TGTGCCAGCAGCCTAGGGACAGGGGCCAATCAGCCCCAGCATTTT TRBJ1-5 TRBV2 TRBD1 .
CSVKGQVSYEQYF TGCAGCGTTAAGGGACAGGTCTCCTACGAGCAGTACTTC TRBJ2-7 TRBV29-1 TRBD1 .
CASPLPGSNTGELFF TGTGCCAGCCCCCTGCCCGGTTCGAACACCGGGGAGCTGTTTTTT TRBJ2-2 TRBV6-1 . .
CSARDVTSGRRYEQYF TGCAGTGCTAGAGATGTAACTAGCGGGAGGCGCTACGAGCAGTACTTC TRBJ2-7 TRBV20-1 TRBD2 once
CSVRTTGEAGYTF TGCAGCGTTCGGACCACAGGGGAGGCTGGCTACACCTTC TRBJ1-2 TRBV29-1 TRBD1 medium-sized
CATSDPTTAYEQYF TGTGCCACCAGTGACCCTACTACAGCCTACGAGCAGTACTTC TRBJ2-7 TRBV24-1 . .
CASSFPDRGLTDTQYF TGTGCCAGCAGCTTTCCGGACAGGGGGTTAACAGATACGCAGTATTTT TRBJ2-3 TRBV7-8 TRBD1 medium-sized
CASSIARGANVLTF TGTGCCAGCAGCATCGCTAGGGGGGCCAACGTCCTGACTTTC TRBJ2-6 TRBV7-9 . .
CATSDWAVSYTGELFF TGTGCCACCAGTGATTGGGCAGTAAGTTACACCGGGGAGCTGTTTTTT TRBJ2-2 TRBV24-1 . .
CAISESSGGQPQHF TGTGCCATCAGTGAGTCGTCGGGGGGTCAGCCCCAGCATTTT TRBJ1-5 TRBV10-3 . .
CSAFRTSGYNEQFF TGCAGTGCTTTTCGGACTAGCGGTTACAATGAGCAGTTCTTC TRBJ2-1 TRBV20-1 TRBD2 .
CASSSGAGTEAFF TGTGCCAGCAGTTCAGGGGCAGGGACTGAAGCTTTCTTT TRBJ1-1 TRBV2 . many
CSANILGTGTGSPLHF TGCAGTGCTAATATCTTGGGGACAGGGACAGGTTCACCCCTCCACTTT TRBJ1-6 TRBV20-1 TRBD1 many
CASSVGGTSTIYF TGTGCCAGCAGCGTAGGCGGGACTAGCACCATATATTTT TRBJ1-3 TRBV3-1 . .
CASSLVQGTTIYF TGTGCCAGCAGCTTAGTACAGGGCACCACCATATATTTT TRBJ1-3 TRBV7-2 . .
CASRDYRVGYTF TGTGCCAGCAGGGATTACAGGGTGGGCTACACCTTC TRBJ1-2 TRBV25-1 . .
CASSLTWSSYNSPLHF TGTGCCAGCAGCTTAACGTGGAGCTCCTATAATTCACCCCTCCACTTT TRBJ1-6 TRBV7-9 . .
CSVFHPDTGELFF TGCAGCGTTTTCCATCCGGACACCGGGGAGCTGTTTTTT TRBJ2-2 TRBV29-1 . once
CASSLERLATLETQYF TGTGCCAGCAGTTTAGAGAGACTAGCGACCTTAGAGACCCAGTACTTC TRBJ2-5 TRBV25-1 TRBD2 once
CATSDPRQDTQYF TGTGCCACCAGTGATCCTAGACAGGATACGCAGTATTTT TRBJ2-3 TRBV24-1 . few
CASSQDGRYTF TGTGCCAGCAGCCAAGACGGTCGCTACACCTTC TRBJ1-2 TRBV4-2 . .
CASSSFVRPQHF TGTGCCAGCAGTTCATTTGTGCGGCCCCAGCATTTT TRBJ1-5 TRBV25-1 . few
CSTLDRGTGELFF TGCAGCACCTTGGACAGGGGCACCGGGGAGCTGTTTTTT TRBJ2-2 TRBV29-1 TRBD1 .
CASSAPGTGARPQHF TGTGCCAGCAGTGCCCCCGGGACAGGGGCTCGGCCCCAGCATTTT TRBJ1-5 TRBV2 TRBD1 .
CASSRGIETQYF TGTGCCAGCAGCCGGGGGATAGAGACCCAGTACTTC TRBJ2-5 TRBV3-1 . many
CARRTGGADTQNF TGTGCCAGAAGGACAGGGGGTGCAGATACGCAAAATTTT TRBJ2-3 TRBV30 TRBD1 .
CSVEESQGLGEQYF TGCAGCGTTGAAGAGTCACAGGGACTCGGCGAGCAGTACTTC TRBJ2-7 TRBV29-1 . .